The clone carrying this TCR beta chain was counted a few times. The antigen is undetermined. The data belong to a study of liver allograft versus peripheral blood T cells. The wider study: The authors compared T cell receptor repertoires in transplanted livers with recipients' peripheral blood repertoires.

One entry per CDR3 protein, called by TCRdb with MiXCR from the reads. The top ten clones hold less than 15% of a sample with over 10,000 distinct CDR3 sequences, approximately 17% of them seen once. Study conclusions and caveats: Repertoires of T cell receptors in liver allografts reportedly differed from peripheral blood repertoires.

The clonotype was recovered from a human patient who had a liver transplant. The graft donor may have contributed some T cells.

CDR3 loop: CASGAGLGTEAFF. DNA of the CDR3: TGTGCTAGTGGAGCGGGGTTAGGAACTGAAGCTTTCTTT. The chain carries TRBV12-5 and TRBJ1-1; no clear D gene. Deletions cut 6 bases from V and 5 bases from J, with 13 bases between. This CDR3 has 13 residues. Germline CDR1 is LGHNT and CDR2 is FRNRAP.